This paragraph reports one T cell receptor (beta chain). Its specificity is not known. The record originates from a study of cytomegalovirus exposure and HLA in healthy donors. Study outcomes and limitations: It was reportedly the case that the classifier diagnosed cytomegalovirus status with high specificity and sensitivity. Overall, approximately 150 TCR beta chains were annotated as cytomegalovirus-associated. In vitro assays verified that a few CMV-associated chains recognized CMV antigens specifically.

Separation from the roughly 690-subject first cohort characterized the approximately 120-subject validation cohort, to which the donors belonged. Clones were read by immunoSEQ multiplex PCR, and TCRdb kept only the in-frame ones, dropping some. The table records more than 90,000 clones, 80% to 95% of them present only once. The CDR3 runs to 19 residues. Germline assignment: CDR1 SGHTA and CDR2 FQGNSA. J gave up 4 bases and V 2 bases, and 17 bases lay outside the gene matches. Sequenced input: PBMCs. The receptor was isolated from a woman aged 25-40 years in good health and CMV-seropositive. The chain has TRBV7-2 and TRBJ2-7; 10 bases agree with TRBD1. The CDR3 reads CASSLFSSYGTGEPYEQYF. CDR3 nucleotides: TGTGCCAGCAGCTTATTTTCGAGTTACGGGACAGGGGAACCTTACGAGCAGTACTTC.